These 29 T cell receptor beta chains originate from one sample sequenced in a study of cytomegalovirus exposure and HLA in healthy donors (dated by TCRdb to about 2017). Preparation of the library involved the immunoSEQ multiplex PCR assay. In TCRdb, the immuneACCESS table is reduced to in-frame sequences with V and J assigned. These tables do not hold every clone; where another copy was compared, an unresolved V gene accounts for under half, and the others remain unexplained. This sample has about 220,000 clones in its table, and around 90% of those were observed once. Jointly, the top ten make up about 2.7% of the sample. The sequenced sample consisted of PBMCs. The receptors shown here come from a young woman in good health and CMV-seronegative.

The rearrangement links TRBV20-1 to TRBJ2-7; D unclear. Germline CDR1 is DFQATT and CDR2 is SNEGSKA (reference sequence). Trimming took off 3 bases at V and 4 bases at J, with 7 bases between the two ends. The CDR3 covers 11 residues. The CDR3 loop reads CSASSEYEQYF. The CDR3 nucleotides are TGCAGTGCTAGCTCGGAGTACGAGCAGTACTTC.

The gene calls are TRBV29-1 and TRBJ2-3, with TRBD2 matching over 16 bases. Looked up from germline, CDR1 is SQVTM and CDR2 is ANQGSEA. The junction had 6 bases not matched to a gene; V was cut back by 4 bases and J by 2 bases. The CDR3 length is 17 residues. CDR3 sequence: CSVVGTSGRADTDTQYF. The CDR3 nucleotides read TGCAGCGTTGTTGGGACTAGCGGGAGGGCCGACACAGATACGCAGTATTTT.

The CDR3 region has the DNA TGCAGCGTTGAAACAGGACGTCACACTGAAGCTTTCTTT. Protein: CSVETGRHTEAFF. The chain links TRBV29-1 to TRBJ1-1; tentative D call: TRBD1 (5 bases). Germline V CDR1 and CDR2: SQVTM, ANQGSEA. The V end was cut by 2 bases, the J end by 3 bases, with 10 bases between. The CDR3 spans 13 residues.

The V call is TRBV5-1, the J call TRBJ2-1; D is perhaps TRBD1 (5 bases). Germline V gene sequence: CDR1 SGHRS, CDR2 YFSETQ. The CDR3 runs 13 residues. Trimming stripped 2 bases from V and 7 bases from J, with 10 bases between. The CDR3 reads CASSLLQVNEQFF. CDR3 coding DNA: TGCGCCAGCAGCTTACTACAGGTTAATGAGCAGTTCTTC.

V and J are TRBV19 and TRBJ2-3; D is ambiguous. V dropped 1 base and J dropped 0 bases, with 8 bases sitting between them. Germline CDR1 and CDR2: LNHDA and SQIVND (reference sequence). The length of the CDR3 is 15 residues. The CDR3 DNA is TGTGCCAGTAGTATAGGTCCCATTAGCACAGATACGCAGTATTTT. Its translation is CASSIGPISTDTQYF.

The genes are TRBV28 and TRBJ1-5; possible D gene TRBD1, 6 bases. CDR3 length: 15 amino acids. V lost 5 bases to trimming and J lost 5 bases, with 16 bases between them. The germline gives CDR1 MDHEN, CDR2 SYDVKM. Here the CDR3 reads CASSPRTATYQPQHF. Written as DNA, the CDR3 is TGTGCCAGCAGTCCCAGGACAGCAACCTATCAGCCCCAGCATTTT.

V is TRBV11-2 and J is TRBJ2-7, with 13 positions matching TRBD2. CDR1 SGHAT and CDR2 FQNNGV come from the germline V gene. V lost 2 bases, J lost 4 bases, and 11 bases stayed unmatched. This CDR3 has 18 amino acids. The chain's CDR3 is CASSLNIGLAGVGYEQYF. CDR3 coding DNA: TGTGCCAGCAGCTTAAATATTGGACTAGCGGGAGTCGGGTACGAGCAGTACTTC.

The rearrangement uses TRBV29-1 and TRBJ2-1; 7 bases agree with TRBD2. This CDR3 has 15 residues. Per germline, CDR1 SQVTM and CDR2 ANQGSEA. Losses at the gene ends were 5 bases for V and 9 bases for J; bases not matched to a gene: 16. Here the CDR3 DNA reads TGCAGCGTTTCCGGGACTATCAACACATTCGGTGAGCAGTTCTTC. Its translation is CSVSGTINTFGEQFF.

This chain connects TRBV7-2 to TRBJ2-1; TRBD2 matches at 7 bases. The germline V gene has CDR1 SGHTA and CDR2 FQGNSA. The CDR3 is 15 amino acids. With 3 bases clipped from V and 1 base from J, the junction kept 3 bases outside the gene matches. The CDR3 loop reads CASSFQAGSYNEQFF. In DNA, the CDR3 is TGTGCCAGCAGCTTTCAAGCGGGATCCTACAATGAGCAGTTCTTC.

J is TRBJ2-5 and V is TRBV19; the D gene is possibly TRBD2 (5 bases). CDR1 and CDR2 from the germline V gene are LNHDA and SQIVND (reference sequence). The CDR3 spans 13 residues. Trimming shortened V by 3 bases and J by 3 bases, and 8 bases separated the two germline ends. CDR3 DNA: TGTGCCAGTAGTATGACGAGGGAAGAGACCCAGTACTTC. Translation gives CASSMTREETQYF. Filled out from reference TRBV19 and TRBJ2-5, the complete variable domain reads DGGITQSPKYLFRKEGQNVTLSCEQNLNHDAMYWYRQDPGQGLRLIYYSQIVNDFQKGDIAEGYSVSREKKESFPLTVTSAQKNPTAFYLCASSMTREETQYFGPGTRLLVL.

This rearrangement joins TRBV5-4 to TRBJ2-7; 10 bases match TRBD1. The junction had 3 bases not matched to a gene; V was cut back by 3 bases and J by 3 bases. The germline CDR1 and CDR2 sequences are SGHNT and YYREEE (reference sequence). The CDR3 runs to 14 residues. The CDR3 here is CASSYGQGDYEQYF. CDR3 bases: TGTGCCAGCAGCTACGGACAGGGGGACTACGAGCAGTACTTC.

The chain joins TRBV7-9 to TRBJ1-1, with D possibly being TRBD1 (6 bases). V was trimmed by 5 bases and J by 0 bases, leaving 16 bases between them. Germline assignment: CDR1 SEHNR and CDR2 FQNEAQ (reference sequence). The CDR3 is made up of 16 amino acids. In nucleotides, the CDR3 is TGTGCCAGCAGCATCCGGGACAACTCAATGAACACTGAAGCTTTCTTT. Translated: CASSIRDNSMNTEAFF.

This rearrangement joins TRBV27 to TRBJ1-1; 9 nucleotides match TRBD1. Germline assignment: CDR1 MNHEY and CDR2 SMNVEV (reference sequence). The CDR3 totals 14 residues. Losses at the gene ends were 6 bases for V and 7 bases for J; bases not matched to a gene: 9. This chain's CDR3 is CASSDGTGLFEAFF. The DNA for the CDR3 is TGTGCCAGCAGCGATGGGACAGGGCTCTTTGAAGCTTTCTTT.

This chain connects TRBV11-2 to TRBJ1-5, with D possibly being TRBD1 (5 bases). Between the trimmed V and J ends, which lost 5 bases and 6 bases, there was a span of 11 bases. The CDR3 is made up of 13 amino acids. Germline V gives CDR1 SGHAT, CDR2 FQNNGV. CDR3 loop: CASSASGGQPQHF. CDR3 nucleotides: TGTGCCAGCAGCGCCTCCGGGGGTCAGCCCCAGCATTTT.

The CDR3 nucleotides read TGTGCCAGCAGCTTGCGCCAACTAGGGAACACTGAAGCTTTCTTT. This sequence encodes CASSLRQLGNTEAFF. The V gene is TRBV7-9, the J gene TRBJ1-1; no clear D. The CDR3 has 15 residues. The V end was cut by 3 bases, the J end by 1 base, with 12 bases between. Germline CDR1 reads SEHNR; CDR2 reads FQNEAQ (reference sequence).

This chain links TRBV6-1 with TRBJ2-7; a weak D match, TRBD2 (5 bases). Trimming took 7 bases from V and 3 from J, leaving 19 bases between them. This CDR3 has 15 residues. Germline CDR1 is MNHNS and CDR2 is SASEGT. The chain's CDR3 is CASTPNEASSYEQYF. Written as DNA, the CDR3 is TGTGCCAGCACCCCGAACGAGGCTAGCAGCTACGAGCAGTACTTC.

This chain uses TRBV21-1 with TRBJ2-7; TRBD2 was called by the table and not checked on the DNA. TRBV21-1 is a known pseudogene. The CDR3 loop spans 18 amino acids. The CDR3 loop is CASSIHRRERILRYEQYF. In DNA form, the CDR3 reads TGTGCCAGCAGCATTCATCGCCGGGAGCGGATCTTAAGGTACGAGCAGTACTTC.

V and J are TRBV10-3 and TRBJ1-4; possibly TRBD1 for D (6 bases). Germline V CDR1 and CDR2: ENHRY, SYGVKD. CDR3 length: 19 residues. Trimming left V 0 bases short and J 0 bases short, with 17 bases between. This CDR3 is CAISESWGLGTPTNEKLFF. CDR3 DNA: TGTGCCATCAGTGAGTCGTGGGGGCTTGGGACCCCAACTAATGAAAAACTGTTTTTT.

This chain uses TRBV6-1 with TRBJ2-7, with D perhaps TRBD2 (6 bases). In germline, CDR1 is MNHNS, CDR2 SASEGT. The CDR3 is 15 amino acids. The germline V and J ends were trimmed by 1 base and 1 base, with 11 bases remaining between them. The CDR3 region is CASSEGAGRSYEQYF. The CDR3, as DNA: TGTGCCAGCAGTGAAGGGGCAGGGAGGTCCTACGAGCAGTACTTC.

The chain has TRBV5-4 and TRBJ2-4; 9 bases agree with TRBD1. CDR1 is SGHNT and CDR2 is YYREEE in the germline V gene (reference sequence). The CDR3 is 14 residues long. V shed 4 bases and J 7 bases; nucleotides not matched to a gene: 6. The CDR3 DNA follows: TGTGCCAGCAGCCACCGGGACAGGGCGAACATTCAGTACTTC. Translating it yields CASSHRDRANIQYF.

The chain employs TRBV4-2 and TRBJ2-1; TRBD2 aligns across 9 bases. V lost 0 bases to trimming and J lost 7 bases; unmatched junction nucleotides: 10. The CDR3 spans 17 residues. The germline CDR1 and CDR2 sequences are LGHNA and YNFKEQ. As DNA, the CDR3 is TGTGCCAGCAGCCAAGATCGGAGGCTAGCGGGATGGAATGAGCAGTTCTTC. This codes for CASSQDRRLAGWNEQFF.

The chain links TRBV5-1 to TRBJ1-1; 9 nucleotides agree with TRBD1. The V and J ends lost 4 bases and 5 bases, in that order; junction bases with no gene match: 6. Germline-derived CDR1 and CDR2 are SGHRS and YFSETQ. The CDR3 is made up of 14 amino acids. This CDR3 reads CASSAGQGLTEAFF. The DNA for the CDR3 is TGCGCCAGCAGCGCGGGACAGGGTTTGACTGAAGCTTTCTTT.

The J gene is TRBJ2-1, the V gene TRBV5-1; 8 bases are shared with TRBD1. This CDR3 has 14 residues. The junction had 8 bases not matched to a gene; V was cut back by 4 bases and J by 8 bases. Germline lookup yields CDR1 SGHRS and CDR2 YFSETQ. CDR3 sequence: CASSPYLQGDEQFF. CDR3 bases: TGCGCCAGCAGCCCTTACTTACAGGGGGATGAGCAGTTCTTC.

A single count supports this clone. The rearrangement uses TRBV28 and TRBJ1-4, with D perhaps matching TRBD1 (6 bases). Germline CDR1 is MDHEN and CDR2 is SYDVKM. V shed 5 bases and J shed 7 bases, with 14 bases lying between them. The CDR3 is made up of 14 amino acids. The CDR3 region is CASSRPGTFEKLFF. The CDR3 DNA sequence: TGTGCCAGCAGTCGACCCGGGACATTTGAAAAACTGTTTTTT. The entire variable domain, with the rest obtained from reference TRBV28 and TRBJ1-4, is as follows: DVKVTQSSRYLVKRTGEKVFLECVQDMDHENMFWYRQDPGLGLRLIYFSYDVKMKEKGDIPEGYSVSREKKERFSLILESASTNQTSMYLCASSRPGTFEKLFFGSGTQLSVL.

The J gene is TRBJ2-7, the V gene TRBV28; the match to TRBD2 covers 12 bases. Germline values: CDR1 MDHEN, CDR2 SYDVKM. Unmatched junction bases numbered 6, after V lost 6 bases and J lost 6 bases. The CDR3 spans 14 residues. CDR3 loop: CASSLAGGLGEQYF. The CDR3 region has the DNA TGTGCCAGCAGCCTAGCGGGAGGGCTTGGCGAGCAGTACTTC. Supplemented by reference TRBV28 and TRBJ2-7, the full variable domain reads DVKVTQSSRYLVKRTGEKVFLECVQDMDHENMFWYRQDPGLGLRLIYFSYDVKMKEKGDIPEGYSVSREKKERFSLILESASTNQTSMYLCASSLAGGLGEQYFGPGTRLTVT.

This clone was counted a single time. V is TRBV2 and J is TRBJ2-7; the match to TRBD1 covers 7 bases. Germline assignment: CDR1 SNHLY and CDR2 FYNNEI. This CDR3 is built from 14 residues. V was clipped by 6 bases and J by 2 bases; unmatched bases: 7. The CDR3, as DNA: TGTGCCAGCAGGGGGGACAGATTTCCCTACGAGCAGTACTTC. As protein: CASRGDRFPYEQYF.

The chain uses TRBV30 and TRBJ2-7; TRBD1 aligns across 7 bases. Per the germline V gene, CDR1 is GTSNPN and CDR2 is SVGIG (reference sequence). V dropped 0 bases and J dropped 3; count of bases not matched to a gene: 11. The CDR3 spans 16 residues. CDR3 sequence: CAWSVPDPGQNYEQYF. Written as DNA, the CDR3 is TGTGCCTGGAGTGTTCCAGATCCGGGACAGAACTACGAGCAGTACTTC.

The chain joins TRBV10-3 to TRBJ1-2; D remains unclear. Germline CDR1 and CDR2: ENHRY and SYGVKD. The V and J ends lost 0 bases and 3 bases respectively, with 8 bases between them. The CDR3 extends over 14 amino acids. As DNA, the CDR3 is TGTGCCATCAGTGAGTCGAGTTTAGACTATGGCTACACCTTC. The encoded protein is CAISESSLDYGYTF.

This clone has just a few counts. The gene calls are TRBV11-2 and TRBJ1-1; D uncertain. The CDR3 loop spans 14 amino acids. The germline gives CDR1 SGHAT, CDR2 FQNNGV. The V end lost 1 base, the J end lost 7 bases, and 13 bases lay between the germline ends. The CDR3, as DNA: TGTGCCAGCAGCTTAGTTTTGTCAAGGAGTGAAGCTTTCTTT. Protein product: CASSLVLSRSEAFF.